Listed below are T cell receptor beta chains from one sample, sequenced in a study of CD8 T cells in ankylosing spondylitis. TCRdb fed the 5' RACE reads into MiXCR, producing one record per CDR3 protein. The repertoire consists of some 95,000 distinct CDR3 sequences, with around 9.4% occurring once and the leading ten covering over 4.5%. The sequenced sample consisted of blood, either unsorted or a sorted T cell fraction (not recorded which). The receptors were sampled from a male donor with ankylosing spondylitis or in good health (not recorded which). The CDR3 runs from the conserved cysteine through the conserved F or W. The order of the fields is V gene, D gene, J gene, CDR3 protein. A D gene is named only where the DNA matches it firmly.

V: TRBV12-3/TRBV12-4; D: -; J: TRBJ2-5; CDR3: CASKTVSGKETQYF
V: TRBV5-1; D: TRBD1; J: TRBJ1-2; CDR3: CASSFDREDGYTF
V: TRBV7-9; D: -; J: TRBJ2-1; CDR3: CASSLSAGSEMPNEQFF
V: TRBV12-3/TRBV12-4; D: -; J: TRBJ1-1; CDR3: CASSFSATTRIEAFF
V: TRBV10-3; D: -; J: TRBJ1-2; CDR3: CAISDPQGGAYGYTF
V: TRBV12-3/TRBV12-4; D: -; J: TRBJ2-7; CDR3: CASSLALSFPSGEQYF
V: TRBV5-6; D: TRBD1; J: TRBJ2-7; CDR3: CASSLTGSPYEQYF
V: TRBV28; D: TRBD1; J: TRBJ1-2; CDR3: CASSRFPGQGFGYTF
V: TRBV10-2; D: -; J: TRBJ1-2; CDR3: CASSGAVGGGYTF
V: TRBV6-1; D: -; J: TRBJ2-1; CDR3: CASSRTRGKDEQFF
V: TRBV7-2; D: TRBD2; J: TRBJ2-3; CDR3: CASSYQGGGSSDTQYF
V: TRBV6-5; D: TRBD2; J: TRBJ2-3; CDR3: CASSSGTSSPDTQYF
V: TRBV3-1; D: -; J: TRBJ1-2; CDR3: CASSQDVGQVDYTF
V: TRBV12-3/TRBV12-4; D: -; J: TRBJ2-7; CDR3: CASSPDSLLEGQYF
V: TRBV11-1; D: TRBD2; J: TRBJ2-3; CDR3: CASSSSSIAGGGTDTQYF
V: TRBV4-1; D: -; J: TRBJ2-1; CDR3: CASSQEQDTFSQFF
V: TRBV12-3/TRBV12-4; D: TRBD2; J: TRBJ2-3; CDR3: CASVTSGGATDTQYF
V: TRBV29-1; D: -; J: TRBJ2-1; CDR3: CSVVGALNNEQFF
V: TRBV6-1; D: TRBD2; J: TRBJ2-3; CDR3: CASSPAGGTDTQYF
V: TRBV7-1; D: TRBD1; J: TRBJ2-1; CDR3: CASSSLGQGKDNEQFF
V: TRBV7-2; D: -; J: TRBJ1-5; CDR3: CASRGPSNQPQHF
V: TRBV11-2; D: -; J: TRBJ2-1; CDR3: CASSRSRANEQFF
V: TRBV6-2/TRBV6-3; D: -; J: TRBJ1-2; CDR3: CASSYGENYGYTF
V: TRBV12-3/TRBV12-4; D: -; J: TRBJ2-7; CDR3: CASGANYEQYF
V: TRBV18; D: -; J: TRBJ2-1; CDR3: CASSPRQPVYNEQFF
V: TRBV24-1; D: -; J: TRBJ2-1; CDR3: CATGGADNEQFF
V: TRBV20-1; D: TRBD2; J: TRBJ2-1; CDR3: CSASLPGLAYYNEQFF
V: TRBV9; D: TRBD1; J: TRBJ2-2; CDR3: CASSASRTGTNTGELFF
V: TRBV5-1; D: TRBD1; J: TRBJ2-7; CDR3: CASSKRQGAQDEQYF
V: TRBV7-3; D: -; J: TRBJ1-3; CDR3: CASSSQPQGSGNTIYF
V: TRBV5-1; D: -; J: TRBJ2-7; CDR3: CASSPGLETGEQYF
V: TRBV27; D: -; J: TRBJ2-5; CDR3: CASSPDAETQYF
V: TRBV7-8; D: TRBD2; J: TRBJ2-1; CDR3: CASSATPSGDSYNEQFF
V: TRBV30; D: TRBD1; J: TRBJ2-7; CDR3: CAWTWTGGVYEQYF
V: TRBV20-1; D: -; J: TRBJ1-2; CDR3: CSAKGQTRYGYTF
V: TRBV6-6; D: TRBD2; J: TRBJ2-5; CDR3: CASNLAGEETQYF
V: TRBV5-1; D: TRBD1; J: TRBJ2-5; CDR3: CASSVDRVETQYF
V: TRBV20-1; D: TRBD1; J: TRBJ2-2; CDR3: CSARDQGVRAGELFF
V: TRBV9; D: -; J: TRBJ1-5; CDR3: CASSSGSNQPQHF
V: TRBV7-2; D: -; J: TRBJ2-1; CDR3: CASSSGPNNEQFF
V: TRBV12-3/TRBV12-4; D: -; J: TRBJ2-3; CDR3: CASSLGLATDTQYF
V: TRBV6-1; D: TRBD2; J: TRBJ2-7; CDR3: CATRGDGSEQYF
V: TRBV5-1; D: -; J: TRBJ2-5; CDR3: CASSLASDQETQYF
V: TRBV29-1; D: TRBD2; J: TRBJ2-3; CDR3: CSVEIAGGADTQYF
V: TRBV11-3; D: TRBD1; J: TRBJ1-6; CDR3: CASSSTGVSPLHF
V: TRBV5-1; D: TRBD1; J: TRBJ1-3; CDR3: CASSLYPGTGNTGNTIYF
V: TRBV20-1; D: TRBD1; J: TRBJ1-5; CDR3: CSARTGTGLPEQPQHF
V: TRBV5-1; D: TRBD2; J: TRBJ2-3; CDR3: CASSFLAGAGDTQYF
V: TRBV20-1; D: -; J: TRBJ2-1; CDR3: CSAPAGGTGGSEQFF
V: TRBV5-1; D: -; J: TRBJ2-3; CDR3: CASSRTTTDTQYF
V: TRBV4-1; D: -; J: TRBJ2-7; CDR3: CASSHMEEYEQYF
V: TRBV28; D: -; J: TRBJ1-6; CDR3: CASSLGGTNSPLHF
V: TRBV18; D: -; J: TRBJ1-3; CDR3: CASSPGTASGNTIYF
V: TRBV28; D: -; J: TRBJ2-7; CDR3: CASSFSRDSTSF